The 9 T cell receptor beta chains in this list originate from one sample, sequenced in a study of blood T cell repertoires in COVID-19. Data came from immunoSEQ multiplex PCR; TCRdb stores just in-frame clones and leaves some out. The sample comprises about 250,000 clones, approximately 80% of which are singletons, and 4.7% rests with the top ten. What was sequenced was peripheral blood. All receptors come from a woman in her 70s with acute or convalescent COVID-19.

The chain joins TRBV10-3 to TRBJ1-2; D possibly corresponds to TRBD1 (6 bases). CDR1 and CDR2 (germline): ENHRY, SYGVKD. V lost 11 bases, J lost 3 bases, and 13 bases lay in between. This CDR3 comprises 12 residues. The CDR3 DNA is TGTGCCGGGGGGGCTTGGGACTATGGCTACACCTTC. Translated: CAGGAWDYGYTF.

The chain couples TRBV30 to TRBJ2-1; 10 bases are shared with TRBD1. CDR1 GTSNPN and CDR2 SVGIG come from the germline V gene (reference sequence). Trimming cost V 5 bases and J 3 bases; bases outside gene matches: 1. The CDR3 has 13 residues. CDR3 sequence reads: CAWWTGGYNEQFF. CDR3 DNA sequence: TGTGCCTGGTGGACAGGGGGCTACAATGAGCAGTTCTTC.

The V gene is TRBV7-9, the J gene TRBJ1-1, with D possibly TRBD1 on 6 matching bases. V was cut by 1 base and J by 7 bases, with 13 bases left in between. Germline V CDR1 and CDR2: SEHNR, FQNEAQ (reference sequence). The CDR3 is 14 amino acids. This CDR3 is CASSLGQAAGEAFF. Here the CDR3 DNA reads TGTGCCAGCAGCTTAGGACAGGCTGCGGGTGAAGCTTTCTTT.

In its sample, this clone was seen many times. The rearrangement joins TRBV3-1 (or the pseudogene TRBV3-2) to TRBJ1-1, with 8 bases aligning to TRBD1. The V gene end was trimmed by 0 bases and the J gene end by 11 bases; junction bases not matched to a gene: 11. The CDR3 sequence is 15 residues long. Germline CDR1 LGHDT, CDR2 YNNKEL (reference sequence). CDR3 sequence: CASSQDPATGADAFF. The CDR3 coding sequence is TGTGCCAGCAGCCAAGATCCGGCGACAGGGGCGGACGCTTTCTTT.

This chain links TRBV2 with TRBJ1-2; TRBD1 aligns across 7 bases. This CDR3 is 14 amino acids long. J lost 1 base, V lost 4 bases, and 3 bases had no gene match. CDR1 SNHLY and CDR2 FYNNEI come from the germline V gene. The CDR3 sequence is CASSGQGFNYGYTF. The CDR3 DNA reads TGTGCCAGCAGTGGACAGGGTTTTAACTATGGCTACACCTTC.

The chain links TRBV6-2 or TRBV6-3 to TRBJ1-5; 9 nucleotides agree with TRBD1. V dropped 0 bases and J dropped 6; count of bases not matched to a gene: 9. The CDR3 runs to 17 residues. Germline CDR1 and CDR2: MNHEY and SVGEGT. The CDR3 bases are TGTGCCAGCAGTTACTCGATGGGACAGGGAATAGGTCAGCCCCAGCATTTT. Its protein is CASSYSMGQGIGQPQHF.

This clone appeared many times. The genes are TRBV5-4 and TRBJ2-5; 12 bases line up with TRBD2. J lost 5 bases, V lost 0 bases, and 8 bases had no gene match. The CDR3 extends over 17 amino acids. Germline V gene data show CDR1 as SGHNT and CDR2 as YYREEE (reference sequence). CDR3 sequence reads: CASSLGSLAGGPETQYF. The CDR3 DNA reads TGTGCCAGCAGCTTGGGGTCGCTAGCGGGGGGGCCGGAGACCCAGTACTTC.

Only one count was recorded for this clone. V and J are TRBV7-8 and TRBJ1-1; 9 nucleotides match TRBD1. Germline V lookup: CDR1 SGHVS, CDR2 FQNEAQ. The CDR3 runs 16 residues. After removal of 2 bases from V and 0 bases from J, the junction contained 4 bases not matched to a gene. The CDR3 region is CASSLLGQGLNTEAFF. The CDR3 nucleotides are TGTGCCAGCAGCTTACTCGGACAGGGGTTGAACACTGAAGCTTTCTTT.

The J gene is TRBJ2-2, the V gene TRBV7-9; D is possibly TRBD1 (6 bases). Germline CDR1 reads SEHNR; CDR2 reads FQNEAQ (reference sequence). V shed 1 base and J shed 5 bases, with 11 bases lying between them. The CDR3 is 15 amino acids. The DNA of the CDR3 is TGTGCCAGCAGCTTAGGCAGGGGAGCGACCGGGGAGCTGTTTTTT. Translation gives CASSLGRGATGELFF.